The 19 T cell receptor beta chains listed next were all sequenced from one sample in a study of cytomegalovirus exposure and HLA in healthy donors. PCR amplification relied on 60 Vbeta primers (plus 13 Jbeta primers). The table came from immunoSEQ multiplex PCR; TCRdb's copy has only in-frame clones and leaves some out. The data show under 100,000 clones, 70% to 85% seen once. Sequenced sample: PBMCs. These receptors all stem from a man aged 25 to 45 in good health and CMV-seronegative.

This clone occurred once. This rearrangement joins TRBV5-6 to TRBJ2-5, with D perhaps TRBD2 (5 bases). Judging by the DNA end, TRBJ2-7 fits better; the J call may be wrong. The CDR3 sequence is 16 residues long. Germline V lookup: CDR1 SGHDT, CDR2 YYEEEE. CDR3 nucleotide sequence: TGTGCCAGCAGCTTGGGAGGGAGCAGAAGCTCCTACGAGCAGTACTTC. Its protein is CASSLGGSRSSYEQYF.

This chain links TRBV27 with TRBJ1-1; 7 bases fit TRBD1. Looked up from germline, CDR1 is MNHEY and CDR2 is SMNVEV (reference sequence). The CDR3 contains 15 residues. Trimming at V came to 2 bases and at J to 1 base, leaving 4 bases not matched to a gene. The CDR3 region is CASSLDRARNTEAFF. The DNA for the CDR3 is TGTGCCAGCAGTTTAGACAGGGCCCGGAACACTGAAGCTTTCTTT.

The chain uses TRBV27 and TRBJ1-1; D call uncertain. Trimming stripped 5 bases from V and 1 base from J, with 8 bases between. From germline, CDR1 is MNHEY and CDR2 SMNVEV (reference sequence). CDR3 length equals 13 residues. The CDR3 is CASSIDTNTEAFF. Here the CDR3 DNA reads TGTGCCAGCAGTATAGACACGAACACTGAAGCTTTCTTT.

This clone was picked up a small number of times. CDR3 sequence: CASRQGLSPLHF. The CDR3 nucleotides read TGTGCCAGCAGGCAGGGGCTTTCACCCCTCCACTTT. The J gene is TRBJ1-6, the V gene TRBV6-5, with D perhaps matching TRBD1 (6 bases). The V and J ends lost 6 bases and 9 bases respectively, with 9 bases between them. The V gene's germline CDR1 is MNHEY and CDR2 SVGAGI. CDR3 length: 12 amino acids.

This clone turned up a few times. DNA for the CDR3: TGTGCCAGCAGCGTGGGACTATGGGAGACCCAGTACTTC. Translated: CASSVGLWETQYF. The chain uses TRBV9 and TRBJ2-5; TRBD2 agrees at 7 bases. This CDR3 comprises 13 residues. Germline CDR1 and CDR2: SGDLS and YYNGEE. Losses at the gene ends were 2 bases for V and 5 bases for J; bases not matched to a gene: 3.

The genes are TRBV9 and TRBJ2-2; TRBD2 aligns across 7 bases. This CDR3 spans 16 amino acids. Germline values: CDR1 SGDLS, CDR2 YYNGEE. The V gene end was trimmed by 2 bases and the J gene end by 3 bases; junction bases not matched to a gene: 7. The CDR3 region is CASSVRGRDYTGELFF. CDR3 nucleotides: TGTGCCAGCAGCGTCCGAGGGAGGGATTACACCGGGGAGCTGTTTTTT.

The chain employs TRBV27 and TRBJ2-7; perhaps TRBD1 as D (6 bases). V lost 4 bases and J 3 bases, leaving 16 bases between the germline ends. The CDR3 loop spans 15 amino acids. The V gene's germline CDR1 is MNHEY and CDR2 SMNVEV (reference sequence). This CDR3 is CASSSPQTGHYEQYF. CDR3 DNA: TGTGCCAGCAGTTCCCCCCAGACAGGACACTACGAGCAGTACTTC.

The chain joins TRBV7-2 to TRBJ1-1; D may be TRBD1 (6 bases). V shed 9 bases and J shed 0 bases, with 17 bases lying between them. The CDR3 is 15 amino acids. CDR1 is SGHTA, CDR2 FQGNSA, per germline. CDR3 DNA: TGTGCCAGTAGCAAAACAGGGAGTGTGAACACTGAAGCTTTCTTT. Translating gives CASSKTGSVNTEAFF.

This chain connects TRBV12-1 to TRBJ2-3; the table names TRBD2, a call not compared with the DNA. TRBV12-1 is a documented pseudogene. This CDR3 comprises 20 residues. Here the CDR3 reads CASSSRHGLAGGLGTDTQYF. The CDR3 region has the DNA TGTGCCAGCAGCTCCCGCCACGGACTAGCGGGGGGGCTCGGGACAGATACGCAGTATTTT.

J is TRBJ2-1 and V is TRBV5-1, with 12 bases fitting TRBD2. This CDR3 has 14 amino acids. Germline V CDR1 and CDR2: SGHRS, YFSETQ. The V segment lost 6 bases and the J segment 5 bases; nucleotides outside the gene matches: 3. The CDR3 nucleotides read TGCGCCAGCACCCGACTAGCGGGGGACAATGAGCAGTTCTTC. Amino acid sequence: CASTRLAGDNEQFF.

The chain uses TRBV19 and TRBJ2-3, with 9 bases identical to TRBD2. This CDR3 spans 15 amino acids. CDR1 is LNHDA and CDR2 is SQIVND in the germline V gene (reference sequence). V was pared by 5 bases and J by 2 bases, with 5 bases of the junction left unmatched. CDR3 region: CASSDSGGFTDTQYF. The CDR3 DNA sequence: TGTGCCAGTAGTGATAGCGGGGGCTTCACAGATACGCAGTATTTT.

CDR3: CASSLPGGEAFF. DNA of the CDR3: TGTGCCAGCAGTTTACCCGGAGGTGAAGCTTTCTTT. The chain combines TRBV27 with TRBJ1-1; D gene unclear. The CDR3 has 12 amino acids. The ends were cut back, 2 bases at V and 7 bases at J, with 8 bases in the middle. Per germline, CDR1 MNHEY and CDR2 SMNVEV (reference sequence).

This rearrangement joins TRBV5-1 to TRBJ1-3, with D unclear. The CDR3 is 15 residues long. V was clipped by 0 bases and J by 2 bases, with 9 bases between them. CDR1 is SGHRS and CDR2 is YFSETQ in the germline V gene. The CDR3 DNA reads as TGCGCCAGCAGCTTGGGGGCGACCACTGGAAACACCATATATTTT. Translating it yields CASSLGATTGNTIYF.

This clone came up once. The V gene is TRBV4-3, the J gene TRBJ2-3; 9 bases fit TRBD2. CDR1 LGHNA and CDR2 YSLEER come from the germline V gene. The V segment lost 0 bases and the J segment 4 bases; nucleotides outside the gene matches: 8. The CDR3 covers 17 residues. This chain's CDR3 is CASSQDPAGGTPDTQYF. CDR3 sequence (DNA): TGCGCCAGCAGCCAAGATCCTGCGGGAGGGACGCCAGATACGCAGTATTTT.

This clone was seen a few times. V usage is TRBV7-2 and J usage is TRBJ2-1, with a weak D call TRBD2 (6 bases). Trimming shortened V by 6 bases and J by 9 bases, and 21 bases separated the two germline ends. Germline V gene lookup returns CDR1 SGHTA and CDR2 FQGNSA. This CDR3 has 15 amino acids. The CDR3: CASRILRGTGAEQFF. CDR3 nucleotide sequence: TGTGCCAGCAGGATCCTTCGAGGGACTGGGGCTGAGCAGTTCTTC.

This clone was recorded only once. The CDR3 nucleotides are TGTGCCAGCAACCGGGACAGAACCTACGAGCAGTACTTC. This translates into CASNRDRTYEQYF. The chain has TRBV5-6 and TRBJ2-7, with 7 bases matching TRBD1. The germline V gene has CDR1 SGHDT and CDR2 YYEEEE. The CDR3 runs to 13 residues. V dropped 6 bases and J dropped 2; count of bases not matched to a gene: 5.

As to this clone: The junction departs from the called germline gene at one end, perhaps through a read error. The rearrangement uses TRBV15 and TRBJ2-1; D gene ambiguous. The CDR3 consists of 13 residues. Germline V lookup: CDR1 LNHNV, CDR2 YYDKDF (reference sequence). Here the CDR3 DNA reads TGTGCGACCAGGCGGAACCCTTCCAATGAGCAGTTCTTC. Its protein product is CATRRNPSNEQFF. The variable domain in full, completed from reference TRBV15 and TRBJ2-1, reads DAMVIQNPRYQVTQFGKPVTLSCSQTLNHNVMYWYQQKSSQAPKLLFHYYDKDFNNEADTPDNFQSRRPNTSFCFLDIRSPGLGDTAMYLCATRRNPSNEQFFGPGTRLTVL.

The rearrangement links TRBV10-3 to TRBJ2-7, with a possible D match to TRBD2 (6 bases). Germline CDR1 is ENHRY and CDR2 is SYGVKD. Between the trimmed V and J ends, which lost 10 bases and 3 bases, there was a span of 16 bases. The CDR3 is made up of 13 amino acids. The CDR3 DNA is TGTGCCACCCTTAGCGGAACTCGCTACGAGCAGTACTTC. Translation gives CATLSGTRYEQYF.

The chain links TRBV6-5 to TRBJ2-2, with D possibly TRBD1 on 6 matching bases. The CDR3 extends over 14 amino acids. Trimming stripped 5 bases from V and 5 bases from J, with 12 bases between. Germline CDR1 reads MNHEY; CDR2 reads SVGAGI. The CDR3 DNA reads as TGTGCCAGCAGTGGACAGCAAGGGACCGGGGAGCTGTTTTTT. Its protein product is CASSGQQGTGELFF.